Reported below is one TCR beta chain. These data are taken from a study of PD-1 blockade in classical Hodgkin lymphoma. Repertoires were generated with immunoSEQ multiplex PCR, while TCRdb's copy carries only in-frame clones and drops some. Of some 90,000 clones listed, roughly 78% were seen once; the top ten hold over 7.5%. The CDR3 spans 14 residues. The V end lost 7 bases, the J end lost 0 bases, and 15 bases lay between the germline ends. Germline lookup yields CDR1 SQVTM and CDR2 ANQGSEA. Stated time point: cycle 4 day 1 (C4D1), after 6 weeks of nivolumab. All patients experienced relapse after autologous stem cell transplantation, and brentuximab vedotin exposure was variable.

The sequence was collected from a human donor with classical Hodgkin lymphoma. V is TRBV29-1 and J is TRBJ2-5; D remains unclear. Material: peripheral blood mononuclear cells (PBMCs), obtained before the fourth cycle of nivolumab. The CDR3 DNA follows: TGCAGCGGAGGATACTTGACGTACCAAGAGACCCAGTACTTC. It specifies CSGGYLTYQETQYF.